Shown below are 13 T cell receptor beta chains from a single sample sequenced in a study of patients and donors after allogeneic stem cell transplantation. Using its own MiXCR run on the RT-PCR reads, TCRdb lists one record per CDR3 protein. This table has approximately 250,000 distinct CDR3 sequences, 13% to 15% appearing once. Sequenced: blood, either unsorted or a sorted T cell fraction (not recorded which). Receptors were obtained from a human donor who was either an allogeneic HSCT recipient or a stem cell or donor lymphocyte infusion donor (not recorded which). It is not recorded whose cells these are; they may come from a transplant donor.

Ten or more counts support this clonotype. The chain links TRBV11-2 to TRBJ2-7, with D unresolved. V lost 6 bases and J 5 bases, leaving 17 bases between the germline ends. CDR1 SGHAT and CDR2 FQNNGV come from the germline V gene. The CDR3 spans 14 residues. This CDR3 reads CASSPGRRVHEQYF. Here the CDR3 DNA reads TGTGCCAGCAGTCCAGGTAGACGCGTCCACGAGCAGTACTTC.

This clonotype was recorded a few times. The chain couples TRBV7-2 to TRBJ1-6; 7 nucleotides line up with TRBD1. This CDR3 is 14 amino acids long. Unmatched junction bases numbered 7, after V lost 4 bases and J lost 10 bases. Germline V gene sequence: CDR1 SGHTA, CDR2 FQGNSA. CDR3 nucleotides: TGTGCCAGCAGCTCGGGACAGATCGGGTCACCCCTCCACTTT. Translation gives CASSSGQIGSPLHF.

This clonotype was observed a handful of times. CDR3 DNA: TGCAGTGCTAGAGTCGGGACAGGCGGGGCCTACGAGCAGTACTTC. This encodes CSARVGTGGAYEQYF. The chain employs TRBV20-1 and TRBJ2-7, with 8 bases identical to TRBD1. This CDR3 region has 15 residues. Losses at the gene ends were 1 base for V and 2 bases for J; bases not matched to a gene: 7. From germline, CDR1 is DFQATT and CDR2 SNEGSKA (reference sequence).

In its sample, this clonotype was seen many times. The V gene is TRBV12-3 or TRBV12-4, the J gene TRBJ2-3; the D gene could be TRBD1 or TRBD2 (5 bases each). V lost 3 bases and J lost 3, with 19 bases in between. This CDR3 is 17 amino acids long. CDR3 protein: CASSLGGGEDPTDTQYF. The CDR3 nucleotides read TGTGCCAGCAGTTTGGGTGGGGGAGAGGACCCAACAGATACGCAGTATTTT.

V gene TRBV5-4 combines with J gene TRBJ1-1; D gene ambiguous. Per the germline V gene, CDR1 is SGHNT and CDR2 is YYREEE (reference sequence). CDR3 length: 14 residues. V gave up 0 bases and J gave up 5 bases, with 11 bases separating them. The CDR3, as DNA: TGTGCCAGCAGCTTGGATAAAGGGAGTACTGAAGCTTTCTTT. Translating gives CASSLDKGSTEAFF.

This chain joins TRBV6-1 and TRBJ1-2; D might be TRBD1 (5 bases). The CDR3 covers 11 residues. The V and J ends lost 4 bases and 5 bases respectively, with 5 bases between them. Germline V gene data show CDR1 as MNHNS and CDR2 as SASEGT. CDR3: CASSGGYGYTF. The CDR3 DNA is TGTGCCAGCAGTGGGGGGTATGGCTACACCTTC.

The chain recombines TRBV10-3 with TRBJ2-5, with D hard to call. Looked up from germline, CDR1 is ENHRY and CDR2 is SYGVKD. The CDR3 covers 13 residues. The germline V and J ends were trimmed by 0 bases and 1 base, with 3 bases remaining between them. CDR3: CAISESVQETQYF. The CDR3 DNA reads TGTGCCATCAGTGAGTCGGTCCAAGAGACCCAGTACTTC.

This clonotype showed up just a few times. This chain connects TRBV20-1 to TRBJ2-7; TRBD1 is a possible D gene (6 bases). V lost 3 bases and J lost 8, with 26 bases in between. The CDR3 sequence is 16 residues long. CDR1 is DFQATT, CDR2 SNEGSKA, per germline (reference sequence). The CDR3 region has the DNA TGCAGTGCTAGGGGAAGGGATTTCCGGACAGCAGGCAAGCAGTACTTC. The encoded protein is CSARGRDFRTAGKQYF.

This clonotype was detected ten times or more. The chain carries TRBV9 and TRBJ2-1; the D is unclear. Trimming pared 3 bases from V and 0 bases from J, leaving 7 bases between. This CDR3 is 14 amino acids long. CDR1 and CDR2 from the germline V gene are SGDLS and YYNGEE. The CDR3 reads CASSATSSYNEQFF. In nucleotides, the CDR3 is TGTGCCAGCAGCGCGACGAGCTCCTACAATGAGCAGTTCTTC.

The rearrangement links TRBV29-1 to TRBJ1-1, with 11 bases that match TRBD1. V was clipped by 6 bases and J by 4 bases; unmatched bases: 1. Germline V gene data show CDR1 as SQVTM and CDR2 as ANQGSEA. The CDR3 has 12 residues. This chain's CDR3 is CSVGQGATEAFF. The CDR3 DNA is TGCAGCGTAGGACAGGGGGCCACTGAAGCTTTCTTT. The whole variable domain, filled in from reference TRBV29-1 and TRBJ1-1, reads SAVISQKPSRDICQRGTSLTIQCQVDSQVTMMFWYRQQPGQSLTLIATANQGSEATYESGFVIDKFPISRPNLTFSTLTVSNMSPEDSSIYLCSVGQGATEAFFGQGTRLTVV.

This chain joins TRBV7-8 and TRBJ1-2; D gene unclear. Trimming shortened V by 3 bases and J by 1 base, and 12 bases separated the two germline ends. Germline CDR1 SGHVS, CDR2 FQNEAQ. The CDR3 has 15 amino acids. Here the CDR3 reads CASSLGTAVNYGYTF. The CDR3 nucleotides are TGTGCCAGCAGCTTGGGTACGGCCGTTAACTATGGCTACACCTTC.

This clonotype has more than one count but fewer than ten. The chain employs TRBV7-2 and TRBJ2-1, with TRBD2 identical over 10 bases. Trimming at V came to 7 bases and at J to 4 bases, leaving 4 bases not matched to a gene. This CDR3 has 14 amino acids. The V gene's germline CDR1 is SGHTA and CDR2 FQGNSA. CDR3 protein: CASTPGLAYNEQFF. CDR3 DNA sequence: TGTGCCAGCACCCCGGGACTAGCGTACAATGAGCAGTTCTTC.

The sample holds a few counts of this clonotype. The chain combines TRBV15 with TRBJ1-2; D perhaps matches TRBD1 (6 bases). The V end was cut by 4 bases, the J end by 7 bases, with 16 bases between. The CDR3 covers 14 residues. Germline CDR1 is LNHNV and CDR2 is YYDKDF (reference sequence). CDR3 protein: CATSKGHPTGGYTF. CDR3 DNA: TGTGCCACCAGCAAGGGACATCCCACGGGTGGCTACACCTTC.